This T cell receptor beta chain was identified in a study of blood T cells in healthy people across ages. V was clipped by 3 bases and J by 0 bases; unmatched bases: 11. Germline CDR1 is MDHEN and CDR2 is SYDVKM. This CDR3 contains 18 residues. All donors came from Russia, were Caucasian and healthy, and spanned ages about 6 to 90. The table lists this clonotype with a few counts. Sample-barcoded 5' priming and a J-beta primer mix drove a second PCR of 7 to 11 cycles. Each cDNA molecule carried a tag from a template-switch adaptor that contained 12 random nucleotides. Every individual sample yielded 2.5 million or more paired-end reads (each containing CDR3). MiXCR was run by TCRdb on the 5' RACE reads, yielding one entry per CDR3 protein. In the table there are some 1.5 million distinct CDR3 sequences, under 30% of which are singletons.

Sequencing was performed on blood. This TCR came from a woman younger than 45 in good health. The chain has TRBV28 and TRBJ2-3; 8 bases map to TRBD2. The CDR3 protein is CASSLGTRSFSSTDTQYF. The CDR3 DNA sequence: TGTGCCAGCAGTTTGGGGACTAGGTCCTTCTCTAGCACAGATACGCAGTATTTT. The whole variable domain, remainder taken from reference TRBV28 and TRBJ2-3, is DVKVTQSSRYLVKRTGEKVFLECVQDMDHENMFWYRQDPGLGLRLIYFSYDVKMKEKGDIPEGYSVSREKKERFSLILESASTNQTSMYLCASSLGTRSFSSTDTQYFGPGTRLTVL.